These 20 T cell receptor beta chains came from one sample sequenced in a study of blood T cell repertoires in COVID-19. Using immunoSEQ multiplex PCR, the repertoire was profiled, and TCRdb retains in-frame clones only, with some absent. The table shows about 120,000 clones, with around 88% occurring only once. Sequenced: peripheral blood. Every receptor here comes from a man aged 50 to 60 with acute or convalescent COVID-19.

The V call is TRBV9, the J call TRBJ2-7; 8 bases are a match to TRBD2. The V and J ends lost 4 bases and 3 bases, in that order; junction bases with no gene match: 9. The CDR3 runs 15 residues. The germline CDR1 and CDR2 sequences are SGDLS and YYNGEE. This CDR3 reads CASSPGGSGIYEQYF. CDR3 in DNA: TGTGCCAGCAGCCCCGGAGGTAGCGGGATCTACGAGCAGTACTTC.

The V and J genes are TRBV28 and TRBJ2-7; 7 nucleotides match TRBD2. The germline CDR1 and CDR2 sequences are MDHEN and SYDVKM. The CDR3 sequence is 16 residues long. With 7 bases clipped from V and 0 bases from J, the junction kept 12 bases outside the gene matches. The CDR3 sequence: CASTTYGTISSYEQYF. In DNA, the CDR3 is TGTGCCAGCACCACCTATGGGACTATCTCCTCCTACGAGCAGTACTTC.

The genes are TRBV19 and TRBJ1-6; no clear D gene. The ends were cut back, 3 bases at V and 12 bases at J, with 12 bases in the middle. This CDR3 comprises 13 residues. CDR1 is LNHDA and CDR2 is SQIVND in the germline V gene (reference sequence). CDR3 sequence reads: CASSIFSNGPLHF. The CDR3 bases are TGTGCCAGTAGTATTTTTTCTAATGGACCCCTCCACTTT.

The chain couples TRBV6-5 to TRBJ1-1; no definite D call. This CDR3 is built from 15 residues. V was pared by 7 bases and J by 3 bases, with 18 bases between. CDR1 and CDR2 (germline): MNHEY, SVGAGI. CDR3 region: CASNRGNRGYTEAFF. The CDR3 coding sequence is TGTGCCAGCAATAGAGGAAATCGGGGTTACACTGAAGCTTTCTTT.

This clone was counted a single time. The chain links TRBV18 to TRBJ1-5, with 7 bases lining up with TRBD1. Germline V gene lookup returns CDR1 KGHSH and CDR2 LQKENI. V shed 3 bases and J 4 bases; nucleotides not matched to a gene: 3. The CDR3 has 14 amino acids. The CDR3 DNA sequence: TGTGCCAGCTCACCCGGGACAGTTAATCAGCCCCAGCATTTT. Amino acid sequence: CASSPGTVNQPQHF.

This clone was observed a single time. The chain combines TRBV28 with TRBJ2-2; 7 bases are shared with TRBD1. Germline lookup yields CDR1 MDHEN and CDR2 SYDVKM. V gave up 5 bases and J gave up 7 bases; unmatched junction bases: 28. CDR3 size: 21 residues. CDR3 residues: CASSPPASSGRGLPRIGELFF. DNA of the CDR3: TGTGCCAGCAGTCCCCCTGCCTCGAGCGGTAGGGGGCTACCCCGGATCGGGGAGCTGTTTTTT.

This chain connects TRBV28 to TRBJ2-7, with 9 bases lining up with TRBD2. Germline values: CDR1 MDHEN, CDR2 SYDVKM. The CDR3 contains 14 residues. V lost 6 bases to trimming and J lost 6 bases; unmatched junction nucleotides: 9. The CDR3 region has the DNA TGTGCCAGCAGACCGGGACTAGCTGTTTTCGAGCAGTACTTC. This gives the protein CASRPGLAVFEQYF.

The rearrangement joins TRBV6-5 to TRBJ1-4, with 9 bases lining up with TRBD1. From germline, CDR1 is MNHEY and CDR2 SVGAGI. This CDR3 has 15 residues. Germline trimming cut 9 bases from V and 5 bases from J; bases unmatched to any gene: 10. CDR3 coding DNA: TGTGCCAGTAAGAGACCCGGGACAGGGAATGAAAAACTGTTTTTT. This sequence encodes CASKRPGTGNEKLFF.

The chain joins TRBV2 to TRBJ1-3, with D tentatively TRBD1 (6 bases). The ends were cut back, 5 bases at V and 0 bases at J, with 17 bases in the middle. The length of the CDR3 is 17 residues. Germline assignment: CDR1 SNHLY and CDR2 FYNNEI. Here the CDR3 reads CASSKDVTGLSGNTIYF. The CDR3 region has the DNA TGTGCCAGCAGTAAAGACGTGACAGGACTCTCTGGAAACACCATATATTTT.

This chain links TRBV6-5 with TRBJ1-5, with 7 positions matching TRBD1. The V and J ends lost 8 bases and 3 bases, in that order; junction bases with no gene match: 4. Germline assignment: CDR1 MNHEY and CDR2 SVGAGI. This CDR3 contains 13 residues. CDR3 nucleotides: TGTGCCAGCGGGGGACAGTTCAATCAGCCCCAGCATTTT. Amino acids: CASGGQFNQPQHF.

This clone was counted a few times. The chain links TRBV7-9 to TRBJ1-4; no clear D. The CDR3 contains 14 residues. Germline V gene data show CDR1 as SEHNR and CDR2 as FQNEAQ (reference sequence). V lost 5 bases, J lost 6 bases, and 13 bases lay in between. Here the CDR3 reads CASSPPVTYEKLFF. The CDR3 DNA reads TGTGCCAGCAGCCCCCCGGTCACCTATGAAAAACTGTTTTTT.

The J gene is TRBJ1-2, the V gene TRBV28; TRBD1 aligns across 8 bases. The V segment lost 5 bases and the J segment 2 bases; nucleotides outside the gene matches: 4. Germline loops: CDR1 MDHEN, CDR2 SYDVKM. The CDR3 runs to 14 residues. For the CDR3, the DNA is TGTGCCAGCAGTGTCGCAGGGGGCAACTATGGCTACACCTTC. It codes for CASSVAGGNYGYTF.

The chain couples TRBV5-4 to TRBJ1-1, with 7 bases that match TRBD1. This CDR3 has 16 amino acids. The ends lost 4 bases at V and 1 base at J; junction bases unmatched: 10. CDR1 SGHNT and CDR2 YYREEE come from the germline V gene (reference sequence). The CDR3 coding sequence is TGTGCCAGCAGCCCCTTCGGAGGGACAGCGAACACTGAAGCTTTCTTT. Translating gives CASSPFGGTANTEAFF.

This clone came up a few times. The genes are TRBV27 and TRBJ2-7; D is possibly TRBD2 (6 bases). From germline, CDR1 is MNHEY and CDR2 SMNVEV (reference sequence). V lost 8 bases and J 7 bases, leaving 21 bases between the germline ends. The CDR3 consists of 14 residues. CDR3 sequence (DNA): TGTGCCAGCCAGAGACTAGGATCAGATGGAGAGCAGTACTTC. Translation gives CASQRLGSDGEQYF.

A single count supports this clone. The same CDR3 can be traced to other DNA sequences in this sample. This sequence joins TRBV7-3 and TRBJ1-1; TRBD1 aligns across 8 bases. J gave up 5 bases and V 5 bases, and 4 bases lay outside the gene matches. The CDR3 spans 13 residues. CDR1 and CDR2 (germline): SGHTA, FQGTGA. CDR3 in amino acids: CASSLTGGTEAFF. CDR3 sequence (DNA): TGTGCCAGCAGCCTCACAGGGGGTACTGAAGCTTTCTTT.

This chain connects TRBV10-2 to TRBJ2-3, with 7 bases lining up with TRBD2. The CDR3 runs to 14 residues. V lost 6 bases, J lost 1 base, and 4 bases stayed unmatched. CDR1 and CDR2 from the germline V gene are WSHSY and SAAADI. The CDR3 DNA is TGCGCCAGCAGCCCGAGCGGGGGCACAGATACGCAGTATTTT. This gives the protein CASSPSGGTDTQYF.

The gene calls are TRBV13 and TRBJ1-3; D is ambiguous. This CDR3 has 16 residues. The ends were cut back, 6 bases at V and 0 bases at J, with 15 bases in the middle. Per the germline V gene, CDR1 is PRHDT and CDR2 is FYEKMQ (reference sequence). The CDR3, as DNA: TGTGCCAGCAGTCCCCGACTTTGGAGCTCTGGAAACACCATATATTTT. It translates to CASSPRLWSSGNTIYF.

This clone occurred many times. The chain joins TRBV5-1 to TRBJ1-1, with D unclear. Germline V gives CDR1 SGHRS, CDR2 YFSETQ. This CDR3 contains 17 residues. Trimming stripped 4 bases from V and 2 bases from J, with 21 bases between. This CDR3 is CASSPEPLQKSNTEAFF. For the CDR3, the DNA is TGCGCCAGCAGCCCCGAACCTTTACAGAAATCTAACACTGAAGCTTTCTTT.

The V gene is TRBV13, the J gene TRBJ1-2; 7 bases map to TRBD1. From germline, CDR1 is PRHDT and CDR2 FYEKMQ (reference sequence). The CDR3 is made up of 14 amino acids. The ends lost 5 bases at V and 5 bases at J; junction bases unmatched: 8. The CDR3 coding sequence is TGTGCCAGCAGCAATACAGGGGATTTATATGGCTACACCTTC. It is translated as CASSNTGDLYGYTF.

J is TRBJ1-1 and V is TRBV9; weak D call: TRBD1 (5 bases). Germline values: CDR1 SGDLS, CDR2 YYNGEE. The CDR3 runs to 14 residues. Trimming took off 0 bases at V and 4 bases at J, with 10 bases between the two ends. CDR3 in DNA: TGTGCCAGCAGCGTAGGAGTGGGGCTCACTGAAGCTTTCTTT. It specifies CASSVGVGLTEAFF.